The sequence of this T cell receptor (beta chain) was determined in a study of spatial heterogeneity in lung cancer. Study-level information: Samples were donated by 72 untreated early-stage non-small cell lung cancer patients. Median follow-up for sequenced PBMC samples was two to three years after resection, when such samples existed.

Specified time point: blood at routine non-recurrence follow-up after resection. Each CDR3 protein is one row after TCRdb ran MiXCR on the 5' RACE reads. The data contain 35,000 to 55,000 distinct CDR3 sequences, 22% of them singletons. Germline V lookup: CDR1 MNHEY, CDR2 SVGAGI. The V and J ends lost 6 bases and 8 bases respectively, with 13 bases between them. CDR3 length: 12 amino acids. This clonotype appeared a few times. Antigen: not known. Study observations and caveats: Expanded tumor TCRs that were ubiquitous appeared in blood more at resection than follow-up.

This receptor was taken from a female donor with early-stage non-small cell lung cancer. This chain joins TRBV6-5 and TRBJ1-1; a weak D match, TRBD1 (6 bases). The sample consisted of PBMCs, taken at follow-up. CDR3 region: CASRDRVLEAFF. CDR3 bases: TGTGCCAGCAGGGACAGAGTCCTCGAAGCTTTCTTT.